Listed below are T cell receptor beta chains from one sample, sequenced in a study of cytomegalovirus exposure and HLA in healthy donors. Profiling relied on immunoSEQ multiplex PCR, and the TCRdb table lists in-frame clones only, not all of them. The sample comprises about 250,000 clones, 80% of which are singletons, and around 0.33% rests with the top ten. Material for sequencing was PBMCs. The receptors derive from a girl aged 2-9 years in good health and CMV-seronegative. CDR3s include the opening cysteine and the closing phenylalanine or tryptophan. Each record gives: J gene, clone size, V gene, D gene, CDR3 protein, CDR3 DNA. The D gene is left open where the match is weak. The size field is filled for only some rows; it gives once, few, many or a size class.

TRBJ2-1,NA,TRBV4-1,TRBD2,CASSAWGRGASNEQFF,TGCGCCAGCAGCGCATGGGGGCGGGGGGCCTCTAATGAGCAGTTCTTC
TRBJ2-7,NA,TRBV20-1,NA,CSATRNEQYF,TGCAGTGCTACTAGAAACGAGCAGTACTTC
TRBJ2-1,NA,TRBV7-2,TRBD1,CASSTTGRNEQFF,TGTGCCAGCAGCACGACAGGGCGTAATGAGCAGTTCTTC
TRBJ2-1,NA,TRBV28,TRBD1,CASSLTLDREVFF,TGTGCCAGCAGTTTAACCCTCGACAGGGAAGTGTTCTTC
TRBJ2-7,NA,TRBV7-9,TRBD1,CASSTLQGADEQYF,TGTGCCAGCAGCACACTTCAGGGGGCCGACGAGCAGTACTTC
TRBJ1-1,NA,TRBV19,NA,CASSIVGGRNTEAFF,TGTGCCAGTAGTATAGTGGGAGGTCGGAACACTGAAGCTTTCTTT
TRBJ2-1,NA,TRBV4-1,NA,CASSQAAVLAPDNEQFF,TGCGCCAGCAGCCAAGCAGCGGTACTAGCACCCGACAATGAGCAGTTCTTC
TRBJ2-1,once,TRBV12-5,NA,CASGGTLRDEQFF,TGTGCTAGTGGGGGTACCCTGAGGGATGAGCAGTTCTTC
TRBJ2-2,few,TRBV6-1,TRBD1,CAARAAGGWTGELFF,TGTGCCGCCCGAGCCGCAGGGGGCTGGACCGGGGAGCTGTTTTTT
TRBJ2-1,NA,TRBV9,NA,CASRGAGTGNEQFF,TGTGCCAGCAGAGGGGCGGGAACTGGGAATGAGCAGTTCTTC
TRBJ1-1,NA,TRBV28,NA,CALSPRGGTEAFF,TGTGCACTTTCCCCCAGGGGAGGGACTGAAGCTTTCTTT
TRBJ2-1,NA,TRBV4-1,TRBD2,CASSQDPPLAVSYNEQFF,TGCGCCAGCAGCCAAGATCCCCCTCTAGCGGTCTCCTACAATGAGCAGTTCTTC
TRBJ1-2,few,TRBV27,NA,CASSSGVGFLYGYTF,TGTGCCAGCAGTTCGGGGGTTGGGTTCTTATATGGCTACACCTTC
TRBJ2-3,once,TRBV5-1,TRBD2,CASSSDAGLAGTDTQYF,TGCGCCAGCAGCTCGGACGCGGGACTAGCGGGGACAGATACGCAGTATTTT
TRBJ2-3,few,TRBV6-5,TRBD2,CASSKLAATDTQYF,TGTGCCAGCAGCAAACTAGCGGCCACAGATACGCAGTATTTT
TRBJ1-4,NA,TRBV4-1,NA,CASRRIRGLPNEKLFF,TGCGCCAGCCGACGAATTAGGGGATTGCCTAATGAAAAACTGTTTTTT
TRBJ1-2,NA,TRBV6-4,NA,CASSDSGGALGYTF,TGTGCCAGCAGTGACTCGGGGGGGGCACTCGGCTACACCTTC
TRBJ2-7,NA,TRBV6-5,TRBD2,CASSPLAGFEQYF,TGTGCCAGCAGTCCACTAGCGGGATTCGAGCAGTACTTC
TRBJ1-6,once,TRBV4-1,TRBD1,CASSPRTGGNNSPLHF,TGCGCCAGCAGCCCCCGGACAGGGGGCAATAATTCACCCCTCCACTTT
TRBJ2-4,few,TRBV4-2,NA,CASSQAETISGPKNIQYF,TGTGCCAGCAGCCAGGCTGAGACGATCAGCGGACCCAAAAACATTCAGTACTTC
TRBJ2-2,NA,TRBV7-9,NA,CASSRGDSNTGELFF,TGTGCCAGCAGCCGCGGGGACAGTAACACCGGGGAGCTGTTTTTT
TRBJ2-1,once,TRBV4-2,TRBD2,CASSQGLAVEQFF,TGTGCCAGCAGCCAAGGACTAGCTGTTGAGCAGTTCTTC
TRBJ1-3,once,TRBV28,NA,CASRTPGQGWSRNTIYF,TGTGCCAGCAGAACCCCTGGGCAGGGATGGTCCCGAAACACCATATATTTT
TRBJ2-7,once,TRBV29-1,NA,CSVEAAEATGNYEQYF,TGCAGCGTTGAAGCTGCAGAGGCCACAGGGAACTACGAGCAGTACTTC
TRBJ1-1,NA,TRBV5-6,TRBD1,CASSPDRTEWSTEAFF,TGTGCCAGCAGCCCGGACAGGACAGAATGGAGCACTGAAGCTTTCTTT
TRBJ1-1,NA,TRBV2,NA,CASSLYTGEMNTEAFF,TGTGCCAGCAGCCTATACACTGGGGAGATGAACACTGAAGCTTTCTTT
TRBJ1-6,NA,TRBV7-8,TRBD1,CASSLARDRGSSYNSPLHF,TGTGCCAGCAGCTTAGCGCGGGACAGGGGGAGCTCCTATAATTCACCCCTCCACTTT
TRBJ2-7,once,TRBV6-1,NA,CASSPLARSSYEQYF,TGTGCCAGCAGCCCGCTAGCGCGCTCCTCCTACGAGCAGTACTTC
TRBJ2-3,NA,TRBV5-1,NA,CASSFRQNTDTQYF,TGCGCCAGCAGCTTTCGACAGAACACAGATACGCAGTATTTT
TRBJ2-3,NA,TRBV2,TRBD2,CASSDASGGTDTQYF,TGTGCCAGCAGTGACGCTAGCGGGGGCACAGATACGCAGTATTTT
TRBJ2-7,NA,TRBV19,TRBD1,CASSIARTGINYEQYF,TGTGCCAGTAGTATAGCCAGGACAGGAATCAACTACGAGCAGTACTTC